The T cell receptor beta chain under discussion was sequenced for a study of siplizumab effects on memory and regulatory T cells. TCRdb's copy holds only in-frame clones and misses some; the assay was immunoSEQ multiplex PCR. The table records about 69,000 clones, approximately 88% of them present only once. Study results and caveats: Researchers could map only a minor fraction of alloreactive clones to unstimulated subsets.

Details on this clone: The target antigen is unknown.

The CDR3 extends over 15 amino acids. V gave up 4 bases and J gave up 3 bases; unmatched junction bases: 3. Germline V lookup: CDR1 SGHDT, CDR2 YYEEEE. The clonotype comes from a human donor in good health. V usage is TRBV5-6 and J usage is TRBJ2-7; TRBD2 matches at 14 bases. What was sequenced was Tregs sorted from blood. CDR3 nucleotides: TGTGCCAGCAGCGGGGGACTAGCGGGAGTCTACGAGCAGTACTTC. Translated: CASSGGLAGVYEQYF.